The present T cell receptor (beta chain) was sequenced within a study of T cell responses to AZD1222 COVID-19 vaccine. Measured with immunoSEQ multiplex PCR; TCRdb has only the in-frame clones, and not every one. The sample includes over 150,000 clones, approximately 92% seen only once; the top ten take roughly 1%. On this clone: Its antigen is still unknown.

General observations from the study: Within unmutated variant regions lay the reported targets of nearly half of spike-specific TCRs. When two AZD1222 doses had been given, Spike-specific TCR breadth and depth rose. Baseline seropositives among AZD1222 recipients totaled only six or seven. Females outnumbered males among donors, who were mostly white British; clonal diversity was possibly underestimated.

Germline CDR1 and CDR2: PRHDT and FYEKMQ (reference sequence). Trimming cost V 2 bases and J 4 bases, with 11 bases left between them. The CDR3 contains 14 residues. The material was peripheral blood, obtained 28 days after the second dose of the MenACWY control vaccine. J is TRBJ1-1 and V is TRBV13; D is uncertain. This TCR was recovered from an adult who received the MenACWY meningococcal vaccine as a control. DNA of the CDR3: TGTGCCAGCAGCTTAAGGTGGGTAGCCACTGAAGCTTTCTTT. Translation: CASSLRWVATEAFF.